The 14 T cell receptor beta chains below all came from one sample that was sequenced in a study of cytomegalovirus exposure and HLA in healthy donors (dated by TCRdb to between 2016 and 2019). Libraries were constructed by the immunoSEQ multiplex PCR assay. For the multiplex PCR, a mixture combining 60 forward primers for TCR Vbeta segments and 13 reverse primers for TCR Jbeta segments was used. Entries here come from immuneACCESS through TCRdb and include only in-frame sequences with V and J called. Some clones fail to appear in such tables; in the studies checked, an unresolved V gene covers under half of the shortfall, and the cause of the remainder is unknown. The sample table includes roughly 50,000 clones. The ten largest clonotypes hold 2% to 2.5% of the sample. The source material was PBMCs. These receptors all come from a female donor in good health and CMV-seronegative.

The chain uses TRBV5-1 and TRBJ1-5, with unresolved D. V dropped 5 bases and J dropped 3 bases, with 9 bases sitting between them. The CDR3 is 13 residues long. CDR1 is SGHRS, CDR2 YFSETQ, per germline. The CDR3 loop is CASSAGINQPQHF. The CDR3 nucleotides are TGCGCCAGCAGTGCAGGCATCAATCAGCCCCAGCATTTT.

The chain couples TRBV4-3 to TRBJ2-2; D is unclear. The ends were cut back, 2 bases at V and 9 bases at J, with 10 bases in the middle. The length of the CDR3 is 13 residues. Germline assignment: CDR1 LGHNA and CDR2 YSLEER. CDR3 nucleotides: TGCGCCAGCAGCCAAACGCCGTACAGGGAGCTGTTTTTT. The encoded protein is CASSQTPYRELFF.

The chain employs TRBV7-9 and TRBJ2-5; 7 bases are a match to TRBD1. Germline loops: CDR1 SEHNR, CDR2 FQNEAQ (reference sequence). The CDR3 length is 14 residues. After removal of 2 bases from V and 4 bases from J, the junction contained 4 bases not matched to a gene. CDR3 nucleotides: TGTGCCAGCAGCTTAACAGGGGTGGGAGAGACCCAGTACTTC. Protein sequence: CASSLTGVGETQYF.

The rearrangement uses TRBV21-1 and TRBJ1-3; the DNA was not used to check the table's D call, TRBD1. TRBV21-1 is deemed a pseudogene. The CDR3 runs 14 residues. CDR3 amino acids: CASSNRISGNTIYF. The CDR3 nucleotides are TGTGCCAGCAGCAACAGGATTTCTGGAAACACCATATATTTT.

The chain carries TRBV4-1 and TRBJ2-7, with 10 bases fitting TRBD2. V was clipped by 0 bases and J by 6 bases; unmatched bases: 8. In germline, CDR1 is MGHRA, CDR2 YSYEKL. The CDR3 extends over 16 amino acids. The CDR3 region has the DNA TGCGCCAGCAGCCAAGATGATCTAGCGGGAGCCGGCGAGCAGTACTTC. Translating it yields CASSQDDLAGAGEQYF.

The chain couples TRBV27 to TRBJ2-3, with D possibly matching TRBD2 (7 bases). CDR3 length: 15 residues. Germline loops: CDR1 MNHEY, CDR2 SMNVEV (reference sequence). The germline V and J ends were trimmed by 3 bases and 1 base, with 11 bases remaining between them. CDR3 sequence: CASSLAGARTDTQYF. CDR3 nucleotide sequence: TGTGCCAGCAGTTTGGCGGGGGCCCGCACAGATACGCAGTATTTT.

The chain recombines TRBV15 with TRBJ2-2; tentatively, D is TRBD1 (6 bases). The CDR3 consists of 17 residues. V lost 0 bases, J lost 0 bases, and 11 bases lay in between. CDR1 LNHNV and CDR2 YYDKDF come from the germline V gene (reference sequence). CDR3 sequence reads: CATSRDLAGANTGELFF. The DNA for the CDR3 is TGTGCCACCAGCAGAGATCTGGCAGGGGCGAACACCGGGGAGCTGTTTTTT.

The rearrangement links TRBV19 to TRBJ2-7, with 8 bases lining up with TRBD2. The CDR3 spans 16 residues. V trimming: 8 bases; J trimming: 3 bases; junction bases outside the gene matches: 15. Germline CDR1 LNHDA, CDR2 SQIVND (reference sequence). CDR3 sequence reads: CASGRRGSGGIYEQYF. In DNA form, the CDR3 reads TGTGCCAGTGGGAGGAGGGGTTCGGGAGGGATCTACGAGCAGTACTTC.

The chain has TRBV11-2 and TRBJ1-1; D gene unclear. Trimming removed 1 base from V and 5 bases from J, with 17 bases in between. Germline lookup yields CDR1 SGHAT and CDR2 FQNNGV. The CDR3 runs 16 residues. CDR3 residues: CASSLGGWDSGTEAFF. CDR3 in DNA: TGTGCCAGCAGCTTAGGCGGCTGGGATTCGGGGACTGAAGCTTTCTTT.

The chain has TRBV2 and TRBJ2-2; TRBD2 is a possible D gene (5 bases). The CDR3 totals 16 residues. CDR1 SNHLY and CDR2 FYNNEI come from the germline V gene. V lost 3 bases and J lost 0, with 11 bases in between. CDR3 sequence reads: CASSDRRPANTGELFF. The CDR3 region has the DNA TGTGCCAGCAGTGATCGGAGGCCTGCGAACACCGGGGAGCTGTTTTTT.

The V and J genes are TRBV5-1 and TRBJ2-5; 8 positions match TRBD2. Germline lookup yields CDR1 SGHRS and CDR2 YFSETQ. The CDR3 is 13 residues long. V shed 4 bases and J 4 bases; nucleotides not matched to a gene: 3. Written as DNA, the CDR3 is TGCGCCAGCAGCGGTACTAGCGGAGAGACCCAGTACTTC. Translated: CASSGTSGETQYF.

This chain links TRBV30 with TRBJ1-2; 9 bases agree with TRBD1. CDR1 is GTSNPN and CDR2 is SVGIG in the germline V gene (reference sequence). V lost 6 bases, J lost 8 bases, and 10 bases stayed unmatched. The CDR3 totals 13 residues. CDR3 in DNA: TGTGCCTGCCCAGGGACAGGGCCGGAAGGCTACACCTTC. This sequence encodes CACPGTGPEGYTF.

The chain recombines TRBV5-4 with TRBJ2-2; 10 bases are a match to TRBD2. Per germline, CDR1 SGHNT and CDR2 YYREEE (reference sequence). The CDR3 runs 14 residues. Unmatched junction bases numbered 3, after V lost 5 bases and J lost 5 bases. The CDR3 DNA follows: TGTGCCAGCAGACGAGCGGGAGGGACCGGGGAGCTGTTTTTT. It codes for CASRRAGGTGELFF.

The J gene is TRBJ1-2, the V gene TRBV2; D is possibly TRBD1 (5 bases). CDR3 size: 14 residues. CDR1 SNHLY and CDR2 FYNNEI come from the germline V gene. Trimming took off 6 bases at V and 7 bases at J, with 18 bases between the two ends. The CDR3 region has the DNA TGTGCCAGCAGATCTTCTGTACTCAGGGTTGGCTACACCTTC. Its translation is CASRSSVLRVGYTF. The variable domain in full, with the rest retrieved from reference TRBV2 and TRBJ1-2, is EPEVTQTPSHQVTQMGQEVILRCVPISNHLYFYWYRQILGQKVEFLVSFYNNEISEKSEIFDDQFSVERPDGSNFTLKIRSTKLEDSAMYFCASRSSVLRVGYTFGSGTRLTVV.